This entry features one T cell receptor beta chain sequence. The source of the sample is a study of T cell responses to AZD1222 COVID-19 vaccine. The CDR3 consists of 15 residues. V was clipped by 6 bases and J by 3 bases; unmatched bases: 8. Germline CDR1 and CDR2: MNHEY and SVGAGI. Generated by immunoSEQ multiplex PCR, the TCRdb table keeps only in-frame clones and is missing some. In the table there are roughly 150,000 clones, around 91% of which are singletons. The input for sequencing was peripheral blood, taken 28 days after the second AZD1222 dose. The gene calls are TRBV6-5 and TRBJ1-3, with 7 bases lining up with TRBD1. The clonotype comes from an adult who received the AZD1222 COVID-19 vaccine. The CDR3 nucleotides read TGTGCCAGCAGAGGAAGACAGGGATATGGAAACACCATATATTTT. Translating it yields CASRGRQGYGNTIYF.